The sequence of this T cell receptor (beta chain) was determined in a study of response to subunit inactivated influenza vaccine. General observations from the study: Seasonal influenza vaccination, on each occasion, was suggested by the authors to recruit few new T cells.

This clonotype was found once. What it recognizes is unknown. A junction boundary mismatches the germline segment, possibly from a read error. TCRdb re-analysed the RT-PCR reads in MiXCR, keeping a single row per CDR3 protein. The table has about 700,000 distinct CDR3 sequences, more than 11% seen once. The sequence was collected from a man aged 45 to 65 who received an inactivated influenza vaccine. Specimen: PBMCs from blood, collected about 14 days before vaccination.

As DNA, the CDR3 is TGTACCAGCAGTTTGTTACTTCAGGGTGGCGGCCTGAACACTGAAGCTTTCTTT. Translation: CTSSLLLQGGGLNTEAFF. V is TRBV2 and J is TRBJ1-1, with a tentative D call TRBD1 (5 bases). This CDR3 spans 18 amino acids. Germline V gene data show CDR1 as SNHLY and CDR2 as FYNNEI.